The 24 T cell receptor beta chains reported below all come from one sample, sequenced in a study of cytomegalovirus exposure and HLA in healthy donors. Primers for the PCR totalled 60 Vbeta and 13 Jbeta. Using immunoSEQ multiplex PCR, the repertoire was profiled, and TCRdb retains in-frame clones only, with some absent. The sample includes around 210,000 clones, 82% of them seen just once. What was sequenced was PBMCs. Source of these receptors: a woman in her 40s in good health and CMV-seronegative.

In this sample, this clone turned up once. The chain joins TRBV5-8 to TRBJ2-7; D is unclear. This CDR3 has 11 amino acids. The germline V gene encodes CDR1 SGHTS and CDR2 YDEGEE. V lost 2 bases to trimming and J lost 6 bases, with 6 bases between them. The CDR3 DNA follows: TGTGCCAGCAGCTTATTGCGCGAGCAGTACTTC. This codes for CASSLLREQYF.

Details on this clone: The junction shows a germline mismatch at one end, possibly a read error. V is TRBV30 and J is TRBJ2-7; D not certain. The CDR3 totals 12 residues. CDR1 and CDR2 (germline): GTSNPN, SVGIG (reference sequence). The CDR3 reads CAWKSVSYEQSF. CDR3 coding DNA: TGTGCCTGGAAGAGCGTTTCCTACGAGCAGTCCTTC.

The chain has TRBV6-5 and TRBJ1-1; D remains unclear. The CDR3 is 14 amino acids. V shed 0 bases and J shed 6 bases, with 11 bases lying between them. Germline V lookup: CDR1 MNHEY, CDR2 SVGAGI. The CDR3 bases are TGTGCCAGCAGTTACTCGTATGAGGGCCCTGAAGCTTTCTTT. Its protein product is CASSYSYEGPEAFF.

The rearrangement links TRBV5-6 to TRBJ2-2; the D is unclear. The CDR3 covers 12 residues. Germline assignment: CDR1 SGHDT and CDR2 YYEEEE. Trimming took 1 base from V and 5 from J, leaving 3 bases between them. The CDR3 sequence: CASSLLTGELFF. CDR3 bases: TGTGCCAGCAGCTTGCTGACCGGGGAGCTGTTTTTT.

The chain combines TRBV2 with TRBJ2-2, with a weak D call TRBD2 (6 bases). V was clipped by 5 bases and J by 2 bases, with 15 bases between them. The CDR3 extends over 16 amino acids. The germline V gene has CDR1 SNHLY and CDR2 FYNNEI. This CDR3 is CASSWDSLRNTGELFF. CDR3 DNA: TGTGCCAGCAGTTGGGACTCCCTGCGCAACACCGGGGAGCTGTTTTTT.

The CDR3 here is CASSNPGLAGYEQYF. CDR3 nucleotide sequence: TGCGCCAGCAGCAACCCGGGACTAGCAGGTTACGAGCAGTACTTC. V gene TRBV5-1 combines with J gene TRBJ2-7; 9 bases fit TRBD2. This CDR3 contains 15 residues. After removal of 4 bases from V and 4 bases from J, the junction contained 9 bases not matched to a gene. The V gene's germline CDR1 is SGHRS and CDR2 YFSETQ.

This chain links TRBV12-5 with TRBJ1-3; maybe TRBD1 (6 bases). V was pared by 9 bases and J by 4 bases, with 7 bases between. CDR1 and CDR2 from the germline V gene are LGHNT and FRNRAP. The CDR3 extends over 11 amino acids. The CDR3 protein is CARGQGNTIYF. The CDR3 nucleotides read TGTGCTAGAGGACAGGGAAACACCATATATTTT. The whole variable domain, filled in from reference TRBV12-5 and TRBJ1-3, reads DARVTQTPRHKVTEMGQEVTMRCQPILGHNTVFWYRQTMMQGLELLAYFRNRAPLDDSGMPKDRFSAEMPDATLATLKIQPSEPRDSAVYFCARGQGNTIYFGEGSWLTVV.

This rearrangement joins TRBV30 to TRBJ2-5, with 10 positions matching TRBD1. The CDR3 covers 15 residues. J gave up 7 bases and V 0 bases, and 8 bases lay outside the gene matches. The V gene's germline CDR1 is GTSNPN and CDR2 SVGIG (reference sequence). CDR3 sequence: CAWSVPDRGHRTQYF. Written as DNA, the CDR3 is TGTGCCTGGAGTGTACCCGACAGGGGGCATCGGACCCAGTACTTC.

This clone was counted once. One junction end does not reproduce the germline sequence, and a read error may be involved. The chain is built from TRBV7-9 and TRBJ2-7; possible D gene TRBD2, 6 bases. The germline V gene encodes CDR1 SEHNR and CDR2 FQNEAQ (reference sequence). The CDR3 runs 12 residues. The CDR3 loop is CSSSLLAYEQYF. DNA of the CDR3: TGTTCCAGCAGCCTACTAGCTTACGAGCAGTACTTC.

The CDR3 nucleotides are TGTGCCAGCAGTGAATACACAGGGAACACCGGGGAGCTGTTTTTT. This codes for CASSEYTGNTGELFF. This chain connects TRBV25-1 to TRBJ2-2, with D tentatively TRBD1 (5 bases). CDR3 size: 15 residues. V shed 0 bases and J shed 1 base, with 6 bases lying between them. Per the germline V gene, CDR1 is MGHDK and CDR2 is SYGVNS.

The gene calls are TRBV4-1 and TRBJ2-7; the D is unclear. This CDR3 contains 16 residues. From germline, CDR1 is MGHRA and CDR2 YSYEKL. Trimming removed 0 bases from V and 1 base from J, with 13 bases in between. The CDR3 DNA reads TGCGCCAGCAGCCAAGATGAAGAGACTGGATCCTACGAGCAGTACTTC. This translates into CASSQDEETGSYEQYF.

This chain connects TRBV29-1 to TRBJ2-5, with 7 bases aligning to TRBD1. CDR3 length: 13 amino acids. Germline V gene lookup returns CDR1 SQVTM and CDR2 ANQGSEA. V lost 7 bases and J lost 3; bases outside the gene matches: 8. The CDR3 coding sequence is TGCAGCGCTAACCCCGGGACAGAAGAGACCCAGTACTTC. Translated, it gives CSANPGTEETQYF.

As concerns this clone: Within the sample, other DNA sequences also encode this same CDR3. The V call is TRBV6-5, the J call TRBJ1-2; TRBD1 matches 9 bases. The CDR3 consists of 13 residues. V shed 5 bases and J 5 bases; nucleotides not matched to a gene: 3. Germline V gene data show CDR1 as MNHEY and CDR2 as SVGAGI. The CDR3 here is CASSPTGGYGYTF. The CDR3 DNA is TGTGCCAGCAGTCCGACAGGGGGTTATGGCTACACCTTC.

Only a few counts were recorded for this clone. The chain combines TRBV6-6 with TRBJ2-7; TRBD1 aligns across 9 bases. The CDR3 covers 15 residues. The trim removed 6 bases at V and 2 bases at J, leaving 8 bases unmatched. Germline V lookup: CDR1 MNHNY, CDR2 SVGAGI (reference sequence). For the CDR3, the DNA is TGTGCCAGCAGAGCGGGACAGGGAATTACCTACGAGCAGTACTTC. Translating it yields CASRAGQGITYEQYF.

The chain joins TRBV2 to TRBJ2-7; 9 bases align to TRBD1. Germline CDR1 SNHLY, CDR2 FYNNEI. This CDR3 region has 12 residues. The ends lost 5 bases at V and 5 bases at J; junction bases unmatched: 1. The CDR3 loop is CASSWDRDEQYF. CDR3 nucleotides: TGTGCCAGCAGTTGGGACAGGGACGAGCAGTACTTC.

This clone was seen just once. The junction shows a germline mismatch at one end, possibly a read error. V is TRBV18 and J is TRBJ2-1, with a weak D call TRBD1 (6 bases). CDR1 and CDR2 (germline): KGHSH, LQKENI. The CDR3 extends over 15 amino acids. DNA of the CDR3: TGTGCCAGCTCACCTCAGGGGAGAACCGGCAATAAGCAGTTCTTC. It is translated as CASSPQGRTGNKQFF.

The genes are TRBV7-2 and TRBJ2-1; 8 bases agree with TRBD1. CDR3 size: 12 residues. Trimming took 4 bases from V and 14 from J; bases not matched to a gene: 7. Germline CDR1 is SGHTA and CDR2 is FQGNSA. The CDR3, as DNA: TGTGCCAGCAGCTCCAATCGACAGGGGAAGTTCTTC. Its protein is CASSSNRQGKFF. Full variable domain (missing parts from reference TRBV7-2 and TRBJ2-1): GAGVSQSPSNKVTEKGKDVELRCDPISGHTALYWYRQSLGQGLEFLIYFQGNSAPDKSGLPSDRFSAERTGGSVSTLTIQRTQQEDSAVYLCASSSNRQGKFFGPGTRLTVL.

This clone has a handful of counts. V usage is TRBV7-8 and J usage is TRBJ1-3; no firm D call. The CDR3 has 16 amino acids. Trimming removed 1 base from V and 0 bases from J, with 10 bases in between. Germline assignment: CDR1 SGHVS and CDR2 FQNEAQ. DNA for the CDR3: TGTGCCAGCAGCTTAGAATCGTCTCTCTCTGGAAACACCATATATTTT. It translates to CASSLESSLSGNTIYF.

The chain links TRBV5-1 to TRBJ1-5; D is unclear. The CDR3 extends over 17 amino acids. V was trimmed by 0 bases and J by 0 bases, leaving 13 bases between them. Germline loops: CDR1 SGHRS, CDR2 YFSETQ. DNA of the CDR3: TGCGCCAGCAGCTTGGTCCCGTCTAGCTATAGCAATCAGCCCCAGCATTTT. This sequence encodes CASSLVPSSYSNQPQHF. The entire variable domain, with the rest obtained from reference TRBV5-1 and TRBJ1-5, is as follows: KAGVTQTPRYLIKTRGQQVTLSCSPISGHRSVSWYQQTPGQGLQFLFEYFSETQRNKGNFPGRFSGRQFSNSRSEMNVSTLELGDSALYLCASSLVPSSYSNQPQHFGDGTRLSIL.

The V call is TRBV7-8, the J call TRBJ2-1; 7 bases align to TRBD1. Germline CDR1 SGHVS, CDR2 FQNEAQ. This CDR3 is built from 15 residues. V lost 2 bases and J lost 2; bases outside the gene matches: 3. CDR3 residues: CASSLIGTAYNEQFF. Written as DNA, the CDR3 is TGTGCCAGCAGCTTAATTGGGACAGCCTACAATGAGCAGTTCTTC.

V usage is TRBV7-8 and J usage is TRBJ1-3; D remains unclear. This CDR3 is 13 amino acids long. CDR1 and CDR2 (germline): SGHVS, FQNEAQ. With 6 bases removed from V and 0 bases from J, the gap between germline ends came to 6 bases. DNA for the CDR3: TGTGCCAGCAGAATTAGCTCTGGAAACACCATATATTTT. Translating it yields CASRISSGNTIYF.

The chain carries TRBV15 and TRBJ2-3, with 7 bases that match TRBD2. Germline CDR1 and CDR2: LNHNV and YYDKDF (reference sequence). The CDR3 totals 16 residues. V lost 1 base, J lost 5 bases, and 9 bases stayed unmatched. The chain's CDR3 is CATSRVWGWEGDTQYF. The CDR3 DNA is TGTGCCACCAGCAGAGTGTGGGGGTGGGAGGGAGATACGCAGTATTTT. The complete variable domain, with remaining parts taken from reference TRBV15 and TRBJ2-3, reads DAMVIQNPRYQVTQFGKPVTLSCSQTLNHNVMYWYQQKSSQAPKLLFHYYDKDFNNEADTPDNFQSRRPNTSFCFLDIRSPGLGDTAMYLCATSRVWGWEGDTQYFGPGTRLTVL.

This clone occurred once. The chain has TRBV12-5 and TRBJ1-1, with D uncertain. V lost 0 bases to trimming and J lost 3 bases, with 11 bases between them. The CDR3 covers 15 residues. Per germline, CDR1 LGHNT and CDR2 FRNRAP. CDR3 residues: CASGLVLGRDTEAFF. The CDR3 bases are TGTGCTAGTGGTTTGGTACTGGGGAGGGACACTGAAGCTTTCTTT.

The rearrangement uses TRBV19 and TRBJ2-2; tentative D call: TRBD2 (7 bases). CDR3 size: 15 residues. Trimming took 7 bases from V and 6 from J, leaving 18 bases between them. Germline loops: CDR1 LNHDA, CDR2 SQIVND (reference sequence). The CDR3 here is CASNPMGGAAGELFF. The CDR3 DNA is TGTGCCAGTAACCCTATGGGGGGGGCCGCCGGGGAGCTGTTTTTT. Complete variable domain (other parts from reference TRBV19 and TRBJ2-2): DGGITQSPKYLFRKEGQNVTLSCEQNLNHDAMYWYRQDPGQGLRLIYYSQIVNDFQKGDIAEGYSVSREKKESFPLTVTSAQKNPTAFYLCASNPMGGAAGELFFGEGSRLTVL.